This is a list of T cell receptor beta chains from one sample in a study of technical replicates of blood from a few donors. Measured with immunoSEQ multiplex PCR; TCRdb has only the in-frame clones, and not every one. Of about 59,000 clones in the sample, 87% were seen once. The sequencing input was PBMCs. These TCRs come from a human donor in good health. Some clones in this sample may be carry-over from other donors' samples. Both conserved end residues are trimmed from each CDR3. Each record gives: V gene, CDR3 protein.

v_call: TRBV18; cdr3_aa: ASSSQGAPYNEQF
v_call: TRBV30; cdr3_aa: AWSLLAGGETQY
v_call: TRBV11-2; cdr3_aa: ASSLWSGQYEQY
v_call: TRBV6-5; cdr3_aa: ASSYGGALTEAF
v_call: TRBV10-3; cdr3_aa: AITPGRGPYEQY
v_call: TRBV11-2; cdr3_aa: ASSRTTGGNTIY
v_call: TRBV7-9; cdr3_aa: ASSATGSSYEQY
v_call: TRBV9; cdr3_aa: ASSPRTGGTGELF
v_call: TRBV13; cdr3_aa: ASSLFWPNNEQF
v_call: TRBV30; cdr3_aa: AWAAGTGHYEQY
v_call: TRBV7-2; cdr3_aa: ASSRRQGTEAF
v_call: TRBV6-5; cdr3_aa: ASSYLGTGATGELF
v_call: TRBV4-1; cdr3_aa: ASSQDQAGVREKLF
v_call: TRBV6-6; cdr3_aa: ASSYSTANYGYT
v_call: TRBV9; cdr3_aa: ASSVATGSGTYEQY
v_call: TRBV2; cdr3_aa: AIDTTGFPYEQY
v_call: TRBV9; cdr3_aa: ASSKFGVDEQY
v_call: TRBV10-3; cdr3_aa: ATYSGGPTDTQY
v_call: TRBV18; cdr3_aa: ASSPDTGELF
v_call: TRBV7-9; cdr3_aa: ASSQGVYYGYT
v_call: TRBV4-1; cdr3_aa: ASSQGLARGANVLT
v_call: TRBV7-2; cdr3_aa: ASSLDQGPKY
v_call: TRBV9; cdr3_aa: ASSTNYGYT
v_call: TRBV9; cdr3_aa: ASSSHAGTSRRETQY
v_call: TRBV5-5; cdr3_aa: ASSLAPSGQETQY
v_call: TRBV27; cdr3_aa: ASGPRGNSQGTEAF
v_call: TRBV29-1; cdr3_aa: SVEGLERDYNEQF
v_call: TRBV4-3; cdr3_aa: ASSQDGNRLNEQY
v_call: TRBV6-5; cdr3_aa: ASGRTSGSYNEQF
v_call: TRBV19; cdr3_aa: ASSLTGQGRTEAF
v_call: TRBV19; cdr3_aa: ASTNGQLWNQPQH
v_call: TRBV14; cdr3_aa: ASSQVGRRATGELF
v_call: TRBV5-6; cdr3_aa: ASSLGQGSIYEQY
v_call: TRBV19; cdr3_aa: ASSIDRAGGNEQF
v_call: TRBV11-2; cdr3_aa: ASSAIGREPLRDGYT
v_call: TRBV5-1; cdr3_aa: ASSLGAGKNIQY
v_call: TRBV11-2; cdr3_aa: ASSPDRGREKLF
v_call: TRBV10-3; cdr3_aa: AISARGREQY
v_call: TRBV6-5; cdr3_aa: ATKGQNYGYT